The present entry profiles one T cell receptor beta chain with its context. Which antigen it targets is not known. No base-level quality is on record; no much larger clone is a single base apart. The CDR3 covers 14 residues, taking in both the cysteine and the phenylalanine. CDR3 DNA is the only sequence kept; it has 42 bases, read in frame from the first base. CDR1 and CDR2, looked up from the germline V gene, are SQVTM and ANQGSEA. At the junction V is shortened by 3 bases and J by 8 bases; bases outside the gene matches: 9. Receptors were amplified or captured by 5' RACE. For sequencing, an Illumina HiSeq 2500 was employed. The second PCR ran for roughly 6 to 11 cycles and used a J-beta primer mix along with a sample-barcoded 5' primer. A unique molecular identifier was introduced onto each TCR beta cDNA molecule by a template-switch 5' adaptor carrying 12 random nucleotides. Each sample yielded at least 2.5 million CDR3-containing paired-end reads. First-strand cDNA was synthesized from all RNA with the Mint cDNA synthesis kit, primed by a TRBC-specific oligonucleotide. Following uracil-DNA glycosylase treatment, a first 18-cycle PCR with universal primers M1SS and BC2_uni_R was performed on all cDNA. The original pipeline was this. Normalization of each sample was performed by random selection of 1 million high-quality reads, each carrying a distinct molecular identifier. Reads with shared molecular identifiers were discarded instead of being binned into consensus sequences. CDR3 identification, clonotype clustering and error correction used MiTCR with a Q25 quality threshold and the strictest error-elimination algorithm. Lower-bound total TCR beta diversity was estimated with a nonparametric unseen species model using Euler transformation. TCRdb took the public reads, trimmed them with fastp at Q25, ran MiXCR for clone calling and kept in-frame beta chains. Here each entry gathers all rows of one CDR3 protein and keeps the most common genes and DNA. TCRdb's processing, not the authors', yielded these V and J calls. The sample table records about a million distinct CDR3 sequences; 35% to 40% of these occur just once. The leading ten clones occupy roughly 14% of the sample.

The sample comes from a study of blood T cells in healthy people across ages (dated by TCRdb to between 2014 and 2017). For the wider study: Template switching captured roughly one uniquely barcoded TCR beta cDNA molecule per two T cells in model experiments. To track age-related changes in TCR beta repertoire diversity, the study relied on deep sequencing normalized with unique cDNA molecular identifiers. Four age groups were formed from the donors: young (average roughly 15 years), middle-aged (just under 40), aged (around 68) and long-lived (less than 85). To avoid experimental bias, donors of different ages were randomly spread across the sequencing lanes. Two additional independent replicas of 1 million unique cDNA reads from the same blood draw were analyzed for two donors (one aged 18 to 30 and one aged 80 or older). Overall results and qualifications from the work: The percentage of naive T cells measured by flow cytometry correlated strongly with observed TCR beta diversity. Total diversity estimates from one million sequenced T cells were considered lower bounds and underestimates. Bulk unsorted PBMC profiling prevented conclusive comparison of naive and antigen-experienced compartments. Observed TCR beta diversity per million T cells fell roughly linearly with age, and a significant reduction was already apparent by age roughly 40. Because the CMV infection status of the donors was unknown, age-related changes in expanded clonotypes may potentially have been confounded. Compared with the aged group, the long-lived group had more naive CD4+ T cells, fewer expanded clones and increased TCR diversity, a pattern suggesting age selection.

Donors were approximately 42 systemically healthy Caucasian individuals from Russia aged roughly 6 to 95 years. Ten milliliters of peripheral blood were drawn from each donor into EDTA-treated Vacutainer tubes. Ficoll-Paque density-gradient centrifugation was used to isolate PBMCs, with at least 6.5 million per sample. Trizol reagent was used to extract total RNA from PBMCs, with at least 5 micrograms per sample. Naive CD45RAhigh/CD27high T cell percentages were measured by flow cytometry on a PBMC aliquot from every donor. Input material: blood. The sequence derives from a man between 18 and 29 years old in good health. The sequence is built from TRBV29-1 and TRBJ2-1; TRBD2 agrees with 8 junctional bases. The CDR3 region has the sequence CSVEDRGGGDEQFF. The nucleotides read TGCAGCGTTGAGGATCGGGGGGGCGGCGATGAGCAGTTCTTC.